This T cell receptor beta chain emerged from a study of beta chain features in type 1 diabetes. Of the isolated RNA, all was reverse transcribed, and so the sequenced material was expressed TCRB transcripts. Sequencing used immunoSEQ multiplex PCR; TCRdb keeps in-frame clones, though not all of them. The repertoire holds about 900,000 clones, with 17% as singletons. This clone was seen a few times. The CDR3 runs to 19 residues. This sequence joins TRBV21-1 and TRBJ2-7; whether TRBD1, the table's D call, matches the DNA was not checked. TRBV21-1 is deemed a pseudogene. The material sequenced was naive CD4+ T cells from blood. This clonotype originated in a woman aged 18 to 35 in good health. The chain's CDR3 is CASSNLNYRDRGPSYEQYF. CDR3 DNA sequence: TGTGCCAGCAGCAATCTTAACTACCGGGACAGGGGTCCTTCCTACGAGCAGTACTTC.